Each of the 15 T cell receptor beta chains below was sequenced from the same sample in a study of CD8+ T cells in alopecia areata. The treatment denotes: oral pan-JAK inhibitor, 5-10 mg twice daily. RNA extraction and reverse transcription yielded cDNA as sequencing template. Data came from immunoSEQ multiplex PCR; TCRdb stores just in-frame clones and leaves some out. The table shows 200,000 to 250,000 clones, with 35% to 45% occurring only once. This specimen consisted of CD4+ T cells sorted from blood, obtained at approximately week 30, from a patient treated with tofacitinib. These receptors all come from a human donor with alopecia areata.

The rearrangement joins TRBV5-6 to TRBJ1-3; 7 bases are a match to TRBD1. The V gene end was trimmed by 4 bases and the J gene end by 2 bases; junction bases not matched to a gene: 15. The CDR3 loop spans 18 amino acids. The germline V gene encodes CDR1 SGHDT and CDR2 YYEEEE. This CDR3 is CASSHRNRQGHAGNTIYF. CDR3 DNA: TGTGCCAGCAGCCATAGAAATCGACAGGGACACGCTGGAAACACCATATATTTT.

This clone has only a few counts. This chain links TRBV30 with TRBJ1-5; maybe TRBD1 (5 bases). Germline CDR1 reads GTSNPN; CDR2 reads SVGIG (reference sequence). This CDR3 region has 18 residues. V shed 1 base and J shed 2 bases, with 21 bases lying between them. The CDR3 DNA follows: TGTGCCTGGAGTGACTGGCGTCAGGGAGTTTATGGCAATCAGCCCCAGCATTTT. Residues: CAWSDWRQGVYGNQPQHF.

This chain links TRBV18 with TRBJ1-5; no clear D. The CDR3 loop spans 16 amino acids. V was shortened by 3 bases and J by 7 bases, with 19 bases between the two germline ends. The germline V gene encodes CDR1 KGHSH and CDR2 LQKENI. The CDR3 nucleotides are TGTGCCAGCTCACCCCCGGGGAGGTTGGAAGGGCAGCCCCAGCATTTT. Encoded protein: CASSPPGRLEGQPQHF.

The rearrangement joins TRBV6-1 to TRBJ2-2, with 8 bases matching TRBD1. CDR1 and CDR2 from the germline V gene are MNHNS and SASEGT. The CDR3 has 15 amino acids. The V gene end was trimmed by 4 bases and the J gene end by 1 base; junction bases not matched to a gene: 2. The CDR3 DNA is TGTGCCAGCAGTGCCGGGACAGGGAACACCGGGGAGCTGTTTTTT. Translated: CASSAGTGNTGELFF.

The gene calls are TRBV27 and TRBJ2-3; possibly TRBD1 or TRBD2 for D (6 bases each). Germline V CDR1 and CDR2: MNHEY, SMNVEV (reference sequence). Trimming took off 0 bases at V and 11 bases at J, with 15 bases between the two ends. The CDR3 spans 14 residues. This CDR3 reads CASSLSPTRGLQYF. The CDR3 DNA reads TGTGCCAGCAGTTTATCCCCCACCAGGGGACTGCAGTATTTT.

This clone was detected a few times. The genes are TRBV27 and TRBJ2-6; D unresolved. V was clipped by 6 bases and J by 0 bases, with 18 bases between them. The CDR3 loop spans 18 amino acids. Germline V gene sequence: CDR1 MNHEY, CDR2 SMNVEV (reference sequence). The CDR3 DNA is TGTGCCAGCAGCCTCGACATGGGCTTTAGCTCTGGGGCCAACGTCCTGACTTTC. Protein sequence: CASSLDMGFSSGANVLTF.

There are a few counts of this clone. This chain links TRBV7-2 with TRBJ1-5; D is undetermined. Germline V gene lookup returns CDR1 SGHTA and CDR2 FQGNSA. The CDR3 is 15 residues long. The ends were cut back, 4 bases at V and 3 bases at J, with 13 bases in the middle. The CDR3 DNA is TGTGCCAGCAGCTCATCGACGGCGATCAATCAGCCCCAGCATTTT. The encoded protein is CASSSSTAINQPQHF.

This clone was detected only a few times. The rearrangement links TRBV6-6 to TRBJ2-7, with 7 bases fitting TRBD1. The length of the CDR3 is 16 residues. The V gene's germline CDR1 is MNHNY and CDR2 SVGAGI (reference sequence). Unmatched junction bases numbered 11, after V lost 6 bases and J lost 0 bases. CDR3 sequence: CASRGVKGTDSYEQYF. The CDR3, as DNA: TGTGCCAGCAGGGGTGTAAAGGGGACAGACTCCTACGAGCAGTACTTC.

V and J are TRBV30 and TRBJ1-6; no firm D call. The V and J ends lost 4 bases and 2 bases respectively, with 9 bases between them. The CDR3 loop spans 14 amino acids. Looked up from germline, CDR1 is GTSNPN and CDR2 is SVGIG (reference sequence). CDR3 region: CAWKGGTYNSPLHF. Here the CDR3 DNA reads TGTGCCTGGAAAGGAGGGACCTATAATTCACCCCTCCACTTT.

The chain carries TRBV19 and TRBJ2-2; the match to TRBD1 covers 8 bases. The CDR3 sequence is 16 residues long. The trim removed 9 bases at V and 1 base at J, leaving 10 bases unmatched. Per the germline V gene, CDR1 is LNHDA and CDR2 is SQIVND (reference sequence). In DNA, the CDR3 is TGTGCCAGCTCACTTTACAGGGGGAGGAACACCGGGGAGCTGTTTTTT. Its protein is CASSLYRGRNTGELFF.

The CDR3 region is CATAGTGPYGYTF. In DNA, the CDR3 is TGTGCCACCGCCGGGACAGGCCCTTATGGCTACACCTTC. The chain uses TRBV15 and TRBJ1-2; 8 bases align to TRBD1. The CDR3 length is 13 residues. Unmatched junction bases numbered 7, after V lost 8 bases and J lost 5 bases. Germline CDR1 LNHNV, CDR2 YYDKDF (reference sequence).

The V call is TRBV29-1, the J call TRBJ1-1; D unclear. This CDR3 is 13 amino acids long. Germline values: CDR1 SQVTM, CDR2 ANQGSEA. Trimming stripped 4 bases from V and 0 bases from J, with 9 bases between. The CDR3 DNA reads as TGCAGCGTTGTACGGCCAATGAACACTGAAGCTTTCTTT. Translating it yields CSVVRPMNTEAFF.

V usage is TRBV28 and J usage is TRBJ2-4; tentative D call: TRBD2 (5 bases). The CDR3 runs to 15 residues. Looked up from germline, CDR1 is MDHEN and CDR2 is SYDVKM. Trimming shortened V by 4 bases and J by 0 bases, and 10 bases separated the two germline ends. For the CDR3, the DNA is TGTGCCAGCAGTTCTTCCGGGGAAGCCAAAAACATTCAGTACTTC. Its translation is CASSSSGEAKNIQYF.

The V gene is TRBV15, the J gene TRBJ1-5, with D possibly being TRBD1 (6 bases). CDR3 size: 14 residues. The germline V and J ends were trimmed by 5 bases and 3 bases, with 11 bases remaining between them. Germline CDR1 and CDR2: LNHNV and YYDKDF (reference sequence). The CDR3: CATSEGQINQPQHF. CDR3 DNA: TGTGCCACCAGCGAGGGACAAATCAATCAGCCCCAGCATTTT.

This chain links TRBV5-1 with TRBJ1-2, with D possibly matching TRBD1 (6 bases). The CDR3 has 14 amino acids. The germline gives CDR1 SGHRS, CDR2 YFSETQ. V dropped 3 bases and J dropped 2 bases, with 11 bases sitting between them. The CDR3 here is CASSSDSPNYGYTF. CDR3 nucleotides: TGCGCCAGCAGCTCGGACAGTCCCAACTATGGCTACACCTTC.